This T cell receptor beta chain was profiled in a study of T cells expressing NK-cell markers. Study-level information: Beta-chain profiling covered CD3+CD56+NKG2C+, CD3+CD56+NKG2C- and CD3+CD56-NKG2C+ sorted subsets. One of eight sequenced donors was HCMV-seronegative; the other seven were seropositive. General observations from the study: There were several donors in whom these clonotypes also led the CD3+CD56-NKG2C+ fraction. NKG2C+ dominant clonotype frequencies in more than 5 donors were roughly 1.0-8% of CD8+ T cells.

TCRdb re-called the 5' RACE reads and gives one entry per CDR3 protein, without DNA. Its clone listing holds 150,000 to 200,000 distinct CDR3 sequences. Germline values: CDR1 SGHDT, CDR2 YYEEEE. The CDR3 has 15 residues. Note on this clonotype: Its antigen is unidentified.

The origin of this receptor is a man between 18 and 69 years old in good health. Sample: blood T cells: a sorted CD56 or NKG2C T cell subset, CD4+ or CD8+ T cells, or bulk PBMC T cells (not recorded which). The chain couples TRBV5-6 to TRBJ2-7. The CDR3 here is CASSLAGWTQDEQYF. Filled out from reference TRBV5-6 and TRBJ2-7, the complete variable domain reads DAGVTQSPTHLIKTRGQQVTLRCSPKSGHDTVSWYQQALGQGPQFIFQYYEEEERQRGNFPDRFSGHQFPNYSSELNVNALLLGDSALYLCASSLAGWTQDEQYFGPGTRLTVT.